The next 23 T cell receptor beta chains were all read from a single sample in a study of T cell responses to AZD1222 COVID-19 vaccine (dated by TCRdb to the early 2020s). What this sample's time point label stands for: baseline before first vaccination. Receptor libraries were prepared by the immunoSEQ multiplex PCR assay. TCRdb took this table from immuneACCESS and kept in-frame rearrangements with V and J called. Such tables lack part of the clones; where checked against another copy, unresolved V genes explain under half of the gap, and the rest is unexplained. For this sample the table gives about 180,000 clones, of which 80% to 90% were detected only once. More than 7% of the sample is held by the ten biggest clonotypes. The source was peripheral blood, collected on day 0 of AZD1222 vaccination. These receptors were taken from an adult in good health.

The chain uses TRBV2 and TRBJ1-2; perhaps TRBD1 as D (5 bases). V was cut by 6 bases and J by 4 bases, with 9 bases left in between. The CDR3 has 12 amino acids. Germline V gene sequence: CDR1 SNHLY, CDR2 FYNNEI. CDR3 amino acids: CASRGDSYGYTF. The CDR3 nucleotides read TGTGCCAGCAGGGGAGACAGCTATGGCTACACCTTC.

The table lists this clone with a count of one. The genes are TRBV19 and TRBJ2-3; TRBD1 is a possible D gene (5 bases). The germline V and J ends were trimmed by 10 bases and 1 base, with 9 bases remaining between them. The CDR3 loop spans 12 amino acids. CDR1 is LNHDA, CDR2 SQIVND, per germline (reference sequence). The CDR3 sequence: CATKQGTDTQYF. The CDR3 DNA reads TGTGCCACTAAACAGGGCACAGATACGCAGTATTTT. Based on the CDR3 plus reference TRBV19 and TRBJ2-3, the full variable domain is DGGITQSPKYLFRKEGQNVTLSCEQNLNHDAMYWYRQDPGQGLRLIYYSQIVNDFQKGDIAEGYSVSREKKESFPLTVTSAQKNPTAFYLCATKQGTDTQYFGPGTRLTVL.

CDR3 protein: CASSVSGDTQYF. CDR3 nucleotide sequence: TGTGCCAGCAGCGTATCGGGAGATACGCAGTATTTT. This rearrangement joins TRBV9 to TRBJ2-3; the D is unclear. The V end lost 1 base, the J end lost 5 bases, and 5 bases lay between the germline ends. The germline CDR1 and CDR2 sequences are SGDLS and YYNGEE. This CDR3 is 12 amino acids long.

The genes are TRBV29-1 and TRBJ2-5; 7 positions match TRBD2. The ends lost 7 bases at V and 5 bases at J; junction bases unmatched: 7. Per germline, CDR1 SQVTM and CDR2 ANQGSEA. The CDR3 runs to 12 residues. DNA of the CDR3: TGCAGCGCTGGACTAGTAGGCGAGACCCAGTACTTC. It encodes CSAGLVGETQYF.

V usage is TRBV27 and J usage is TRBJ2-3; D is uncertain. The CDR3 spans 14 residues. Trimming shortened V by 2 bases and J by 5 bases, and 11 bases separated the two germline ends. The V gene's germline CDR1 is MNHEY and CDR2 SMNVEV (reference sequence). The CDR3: CASSLAHGGDTQYF. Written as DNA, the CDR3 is TGTGCCAGCAGTTTAGCTCACGGCGGAGATACGCAGTATTTT.

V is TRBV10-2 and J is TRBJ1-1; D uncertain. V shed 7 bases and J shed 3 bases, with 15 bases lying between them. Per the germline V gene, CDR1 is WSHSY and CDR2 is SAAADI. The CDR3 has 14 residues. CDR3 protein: CASTTTRPDTEAFF. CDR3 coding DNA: TGCGCCAGCACCACTACTAGACCTGACACTGAAGCTTTCTTT.

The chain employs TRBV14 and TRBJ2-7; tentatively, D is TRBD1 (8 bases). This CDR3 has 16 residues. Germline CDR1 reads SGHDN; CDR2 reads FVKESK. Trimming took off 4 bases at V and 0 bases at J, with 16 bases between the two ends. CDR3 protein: CASSPRGRGSSYEQYF. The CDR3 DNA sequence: TGTGCCAGCAGCCCCAGGGGGCGGGGGAGCTCCTACGAGCAGTACTTC.

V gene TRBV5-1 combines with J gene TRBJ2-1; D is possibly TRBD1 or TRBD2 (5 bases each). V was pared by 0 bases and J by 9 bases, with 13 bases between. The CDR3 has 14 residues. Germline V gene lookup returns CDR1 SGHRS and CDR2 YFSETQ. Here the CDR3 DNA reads TGCGCCAGCAGCTTGGAGCCGGGGCGGCTTGAGCAGTTCTTC. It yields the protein CASSLEPGRLEQFF. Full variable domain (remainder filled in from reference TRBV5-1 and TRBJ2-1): KAGVTQTPRYLIKTRGQQVTLSCSPISGHRSVSWYQQTPGQGLQFLFEYFSETQRNKGNFPGRFSGRQFSNSRSEMNVSTLELGDSALYLCASSLEPGRLEQFFGPGTRLTVL.

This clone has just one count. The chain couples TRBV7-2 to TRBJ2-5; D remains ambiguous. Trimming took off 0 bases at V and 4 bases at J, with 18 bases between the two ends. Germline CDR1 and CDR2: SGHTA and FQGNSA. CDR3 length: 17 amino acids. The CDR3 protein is CASSLAGFRKGLETQYF. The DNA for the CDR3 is TGTGCCAGCAGCTTAGCGGGTTTTCGGAAAGGGCTAGAGACCCAGTACTTC.

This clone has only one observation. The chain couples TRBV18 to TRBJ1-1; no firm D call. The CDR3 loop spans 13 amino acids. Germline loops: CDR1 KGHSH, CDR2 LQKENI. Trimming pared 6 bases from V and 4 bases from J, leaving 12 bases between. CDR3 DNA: TGTGCCAGCTCGGGCGAAAGAACCACTGAAGCTTTCTTT. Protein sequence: CASSGERTTEAFF.

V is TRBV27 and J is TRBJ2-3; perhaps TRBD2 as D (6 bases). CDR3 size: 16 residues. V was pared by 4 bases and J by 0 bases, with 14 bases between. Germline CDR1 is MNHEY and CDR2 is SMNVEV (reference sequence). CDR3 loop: CASSSQGGHSTDTQYF. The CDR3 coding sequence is TGTGCCAGCAGTTCCCAGGGAGGACATAGCACAGATACGCAGTATTTT.

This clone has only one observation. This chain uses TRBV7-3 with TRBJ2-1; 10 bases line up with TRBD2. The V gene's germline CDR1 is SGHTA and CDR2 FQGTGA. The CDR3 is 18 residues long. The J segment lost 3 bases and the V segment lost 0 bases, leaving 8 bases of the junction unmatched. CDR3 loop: CASSLTPAGGVSYNEQFF. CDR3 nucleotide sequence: TGTGCCAGCAGCTTAACCCCAGCGGGGGGGGTGAGCTACAATGAGCAGTTCTTC.

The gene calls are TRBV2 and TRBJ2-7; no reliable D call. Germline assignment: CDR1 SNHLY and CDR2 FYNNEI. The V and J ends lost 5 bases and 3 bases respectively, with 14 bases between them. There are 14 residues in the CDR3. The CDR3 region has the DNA TGTGCCAGCAGTTTTAACCTCTCAGGCTACGAGCAGTACTTC. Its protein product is CASSFNLSGYEQYF.

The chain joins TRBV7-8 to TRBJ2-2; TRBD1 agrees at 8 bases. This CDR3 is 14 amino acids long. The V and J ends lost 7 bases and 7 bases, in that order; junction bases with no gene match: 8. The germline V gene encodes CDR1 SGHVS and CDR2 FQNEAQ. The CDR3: CASITTGEDGELFF. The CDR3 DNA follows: TGTGCCAGCATTACGACAGGGGAGGACGGGGAGCTGTTTTTT.

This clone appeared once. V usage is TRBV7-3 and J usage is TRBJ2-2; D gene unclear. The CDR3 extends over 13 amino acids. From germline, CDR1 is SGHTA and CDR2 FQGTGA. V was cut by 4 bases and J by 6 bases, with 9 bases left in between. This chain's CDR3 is CASSSSVAGELFF. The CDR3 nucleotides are TGTGCCAGCAGCTCGTCGGTAGCCGGGGAGCTGTTTTTT.

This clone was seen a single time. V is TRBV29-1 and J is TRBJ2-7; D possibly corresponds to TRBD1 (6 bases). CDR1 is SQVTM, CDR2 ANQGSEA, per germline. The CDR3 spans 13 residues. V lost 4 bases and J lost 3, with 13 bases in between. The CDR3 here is CSVGQAFGYEQYF. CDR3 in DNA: TGCAGCGTTGGACAGGCTTTCGGCTACGAGCAGTACTTC.

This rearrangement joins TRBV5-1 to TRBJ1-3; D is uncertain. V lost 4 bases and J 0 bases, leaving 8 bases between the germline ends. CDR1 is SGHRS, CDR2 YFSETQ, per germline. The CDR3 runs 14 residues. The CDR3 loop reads CASSEGGSGNTIYF. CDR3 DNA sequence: TGCGCCAGCAGCGAGGGTGGCTCTGGAAACACCATATATTTT. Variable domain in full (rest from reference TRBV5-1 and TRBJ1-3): KAGVTQTPRYLIKTRGQQVTLSCSPISGHRSVSWYQQTPGQGLQFLFEYFSETQRNKGNFPGRFSGRQFSNSRSEMNVSTLELGDSALYLCASSEGGSGNTIYFGEGSWLTVV.

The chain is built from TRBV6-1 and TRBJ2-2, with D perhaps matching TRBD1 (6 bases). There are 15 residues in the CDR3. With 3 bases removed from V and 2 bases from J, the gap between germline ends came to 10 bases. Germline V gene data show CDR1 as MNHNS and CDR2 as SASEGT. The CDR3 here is CASSDRDTNTGELFF. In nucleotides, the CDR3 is TGTGCCAGCAGTGACCGGGACACCAACACCGGGGAGCTGTTTTTT.

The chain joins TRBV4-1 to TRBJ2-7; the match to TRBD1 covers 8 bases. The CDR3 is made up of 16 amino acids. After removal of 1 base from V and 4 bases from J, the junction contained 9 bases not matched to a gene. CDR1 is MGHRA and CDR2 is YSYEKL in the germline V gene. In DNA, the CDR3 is TGCGCCAGCAGCCAAGGGCCGGACAGGGTTACTTACGAGCAGTACTTC. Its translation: CASSQGPDRVTYEQYF.

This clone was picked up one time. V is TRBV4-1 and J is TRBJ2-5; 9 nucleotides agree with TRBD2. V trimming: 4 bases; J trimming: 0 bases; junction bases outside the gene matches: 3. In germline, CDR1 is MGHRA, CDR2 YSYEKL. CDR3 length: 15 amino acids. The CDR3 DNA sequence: TGCGCCAGCAGCCCCCTAGCGGGGAACCAAGAGACCCAGTACTTC. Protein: CASSPLAGNQETQYF.

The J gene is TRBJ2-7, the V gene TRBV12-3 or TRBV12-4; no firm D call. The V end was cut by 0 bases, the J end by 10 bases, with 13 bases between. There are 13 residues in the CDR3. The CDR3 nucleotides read TGTGCCAGCAGTTTAGCCTCGGCTGGTGGTCAGTACTTC. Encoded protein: CASSLASAGGQYF.

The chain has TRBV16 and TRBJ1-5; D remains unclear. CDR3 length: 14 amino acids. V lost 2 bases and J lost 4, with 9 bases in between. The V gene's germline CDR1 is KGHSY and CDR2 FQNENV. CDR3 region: CASSQEAANQPQHF. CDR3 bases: TGTGCCAGCAGCCAAGAGGCAGCAAATCAGCCCCAGCATTTT.

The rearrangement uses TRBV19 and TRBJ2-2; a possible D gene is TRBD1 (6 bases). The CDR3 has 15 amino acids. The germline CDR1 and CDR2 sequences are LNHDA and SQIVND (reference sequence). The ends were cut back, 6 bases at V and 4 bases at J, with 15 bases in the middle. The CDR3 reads CASRIDRSSTGELFF. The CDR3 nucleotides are TGTGCCAGTAGGATCGACAGGAGCTCCACCGGGGAGCTGTTTTTT. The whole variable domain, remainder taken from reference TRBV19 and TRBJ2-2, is DGGITQSPKYLFRKEGQNVTLSCEQNLNHDAMYWYRQDPGQGLRLIYYSQIVNDFQKGDIAEGYSVSREKKESFPLTVTSAQKNPTAFYLCASRIDRSSTGELFFGEGSRLTVL.